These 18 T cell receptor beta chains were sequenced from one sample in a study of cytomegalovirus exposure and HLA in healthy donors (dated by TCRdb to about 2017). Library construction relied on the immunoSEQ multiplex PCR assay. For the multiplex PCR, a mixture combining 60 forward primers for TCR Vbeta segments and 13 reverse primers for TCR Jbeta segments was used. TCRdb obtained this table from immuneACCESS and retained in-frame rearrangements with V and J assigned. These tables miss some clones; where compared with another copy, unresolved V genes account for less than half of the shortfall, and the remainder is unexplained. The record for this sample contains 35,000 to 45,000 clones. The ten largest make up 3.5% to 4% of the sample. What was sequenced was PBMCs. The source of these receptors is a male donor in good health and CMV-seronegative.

The CDR3 region is CASSEDAGGGTDTQYF. The CDR3, as DNA: TGTGCCAGCAGTGAAGACGCGGGGGGGGGCACAGATACGCAGTATTTT. The J gene is TRBJ2-3, the V gene TRBV6-1, with 9 positions matching TRBD2. The germline gives CDR1 MNHNS, CDR2 SASEGT. V lost 1 base to trimming and J lost 1 base; unmatched junction nucleotides: 3. The length of the CDR3 is 16 residues.

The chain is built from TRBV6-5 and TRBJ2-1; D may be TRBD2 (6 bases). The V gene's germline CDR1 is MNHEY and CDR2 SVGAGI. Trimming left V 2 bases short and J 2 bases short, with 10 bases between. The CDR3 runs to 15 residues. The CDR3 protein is CASSYGGVTYNEQFF. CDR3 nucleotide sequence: TGTGCCAGCAGTTACGGCGGGGTTACCTACAATGAGCAGTTCTTC.

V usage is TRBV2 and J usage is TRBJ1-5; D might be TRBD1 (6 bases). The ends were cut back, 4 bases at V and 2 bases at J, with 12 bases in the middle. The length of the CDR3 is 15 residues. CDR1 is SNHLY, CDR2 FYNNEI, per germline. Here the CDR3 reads CASSGQDNRNQPQHF. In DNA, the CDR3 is TGTGCCAGCAGTGGACAGGACAACCGCAATCAGCCCCAGCATTTT. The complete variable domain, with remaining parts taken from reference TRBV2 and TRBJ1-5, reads EPEVTQTPSHQVTQMGQEVILRCVPISNHLYFYWYRQILGQKVEFLVSFYNNEISEKSEIFDDQFSVERPDGSNFTLKIRSTKLEDSAMYFCASSGQDNRNQPQHFGDGTRLSIL.

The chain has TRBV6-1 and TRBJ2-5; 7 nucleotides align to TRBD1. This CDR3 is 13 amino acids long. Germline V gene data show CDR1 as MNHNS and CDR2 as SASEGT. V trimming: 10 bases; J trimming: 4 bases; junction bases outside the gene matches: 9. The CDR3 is CATTTGLGETQYF. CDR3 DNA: TGTGCCACCACGACAGGGTTGGGAGAGACCCAGTACTTC.

The CDR3 sequence: CASSYGSLDNSPLHF. The DNA for the CDR3 is TGTGCCAGCAGTTACGGCAGCCTAGATAATTCACCCCTCCACTTT. The chain is built from TRBV6-6 and TRBJ1-6; D uncertain. The CDR3 has 15 amino acids. Trimming left V 2 bases short and J 5 bases short, with 10 bases between. The germline gives CDR1 MNHNY, CDR2 SVGAGI (reference sequence).

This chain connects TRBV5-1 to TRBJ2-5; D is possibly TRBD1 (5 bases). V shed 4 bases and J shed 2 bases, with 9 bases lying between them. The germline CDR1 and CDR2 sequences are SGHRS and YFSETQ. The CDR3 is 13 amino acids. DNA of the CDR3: TGCGCCAGCAGCAGTACAGGTCAAGAGACCCAGTACTTC. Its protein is CASSSTGQETQYF.

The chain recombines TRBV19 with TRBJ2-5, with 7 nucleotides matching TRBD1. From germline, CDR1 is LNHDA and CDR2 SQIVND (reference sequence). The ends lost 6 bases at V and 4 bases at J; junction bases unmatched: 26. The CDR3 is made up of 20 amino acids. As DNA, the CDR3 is TGTGCCAGTAGCGATTGGAGCCCCGACAGGGACACTTTTTATAGAGAGACCCAGTACTTC. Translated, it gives CASSDWSPDRDTFYRETQYF. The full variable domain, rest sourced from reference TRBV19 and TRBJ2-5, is DGGITQSPKYLFRKEGQNVTLSCEQNLNHDAMYWYRQDPGQGLRLIYYSQIVNDFQKGDIAEGYSVSREKKESFPLTVTSAQKNPTAFYLCASSDWSPDRDTFYRETQYFGPGTRLLVL.

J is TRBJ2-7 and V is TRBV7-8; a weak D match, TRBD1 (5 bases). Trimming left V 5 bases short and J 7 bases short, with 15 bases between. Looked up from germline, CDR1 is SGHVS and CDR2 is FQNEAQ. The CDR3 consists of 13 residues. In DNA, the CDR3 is TGTGCCAGCAGCCAAGACAGTGTTGTGGAGCAGTACTTC. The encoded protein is CASSQDSVVEQYF. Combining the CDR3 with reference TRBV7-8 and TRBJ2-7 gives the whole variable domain GAGVSQSPRYKVAKRGQDVALRCDPISGHVSLFWYQQALGQGPEFLTYFQNEAQLDKSGLPSDRFFAERPEGSVSTLKIQRTQQEDSAVYLCASSQDSVVEQYFGPGTRLTVT.

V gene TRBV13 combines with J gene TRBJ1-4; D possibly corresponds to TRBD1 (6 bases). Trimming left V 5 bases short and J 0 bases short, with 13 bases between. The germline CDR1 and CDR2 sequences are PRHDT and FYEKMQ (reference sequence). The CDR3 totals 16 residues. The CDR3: CASSPSGQTTNEKLFF. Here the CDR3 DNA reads TGTGCCAGCAGCCCCTCAGGACAGACAACTAATGAAAAACTGTTTTTT.

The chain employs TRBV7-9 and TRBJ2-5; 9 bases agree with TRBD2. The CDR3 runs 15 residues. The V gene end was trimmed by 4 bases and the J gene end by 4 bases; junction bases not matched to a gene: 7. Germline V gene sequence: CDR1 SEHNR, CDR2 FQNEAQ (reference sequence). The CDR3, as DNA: TGTGCCAGCAGCTATAGCGGGGGTGAGGGAGAGACCCAGTACTTC. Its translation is CASSYSGGEGETQYF.

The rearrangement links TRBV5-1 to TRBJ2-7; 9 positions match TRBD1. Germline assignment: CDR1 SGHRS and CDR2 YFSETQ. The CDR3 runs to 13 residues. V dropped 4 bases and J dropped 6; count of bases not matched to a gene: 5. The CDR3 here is CASSGGQGGEQYF. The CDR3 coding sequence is TGCGCCAGCAGCGGGGGACAGGGCGGCGAGCAGTACTTC.

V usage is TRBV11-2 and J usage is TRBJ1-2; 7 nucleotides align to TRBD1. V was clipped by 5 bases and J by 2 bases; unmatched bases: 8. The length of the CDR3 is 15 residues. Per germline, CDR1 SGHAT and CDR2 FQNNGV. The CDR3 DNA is TGTGCCAGCAGCCCCCGAAGCAGGGGGAACTATGGCTACACCTTC. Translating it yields CASSPRSRGNYGYTF.

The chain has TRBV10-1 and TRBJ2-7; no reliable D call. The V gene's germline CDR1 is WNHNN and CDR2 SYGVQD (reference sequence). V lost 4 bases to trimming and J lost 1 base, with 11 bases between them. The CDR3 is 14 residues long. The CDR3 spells CASSVRTVSYEQYF. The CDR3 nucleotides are TGCGCCAGCAGTGTTCGAACGGTTTCCTACGAGCAGTACTTC.

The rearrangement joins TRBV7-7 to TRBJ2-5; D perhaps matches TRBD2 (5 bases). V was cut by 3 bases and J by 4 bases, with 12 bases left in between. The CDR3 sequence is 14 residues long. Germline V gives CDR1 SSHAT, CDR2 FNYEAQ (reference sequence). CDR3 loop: CASSLTGIGETQYF. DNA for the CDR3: TGTGCCAGCAGCTTGACGGGGATTGGAGAGACCCAGTACTTC.

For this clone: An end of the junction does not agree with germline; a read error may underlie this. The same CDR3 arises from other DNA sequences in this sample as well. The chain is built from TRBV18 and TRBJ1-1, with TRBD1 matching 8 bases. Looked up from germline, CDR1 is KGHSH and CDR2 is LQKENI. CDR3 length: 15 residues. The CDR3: CASSPGQGGNTEAFF. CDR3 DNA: TGTGCCAGCTCACCTGGACAGGGAGGAAACACTGAGGCTTTCTTT.

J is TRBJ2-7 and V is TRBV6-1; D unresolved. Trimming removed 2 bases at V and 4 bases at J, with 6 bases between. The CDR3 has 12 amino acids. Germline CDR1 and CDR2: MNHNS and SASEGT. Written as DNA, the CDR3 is TGTGCCAGCAGTGAATCGGGTTACGAGCAGTACTTC. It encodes CASSESGYEQYF.

The CDR3 DNA sequence: TGTGCCACCAGCAGAACAGACAGAACTGAAGCTTTCTTT. This codes for CATSRTDRTEAFF. This sequence joins TRBV15 and TRBJ1-1; the D gene is possibly TRBD1 (5 bases). The V end lost 2 bases, the J end lost 5 bases, and 9 bases lay between the germline ends. The V gene's germline CDR1 is LNHNV and CDR2 YYDKDF (reference sequence). The CDR3 sequence is 13 residues long. The entire variable domain, with the rest obtained from reference TRBV15 and TRBJ1-1, is as follows: DAMVIQNPRYQVTQFGKPVTLSCSQTLNHNVMYWYQQKSSQAPKLLFHYYDKDFNNEADTPDNFQSRRPNTSFCFLDIRSPGLGDTAMYLCATSRTDRTEAFFGQGTRLTVV.

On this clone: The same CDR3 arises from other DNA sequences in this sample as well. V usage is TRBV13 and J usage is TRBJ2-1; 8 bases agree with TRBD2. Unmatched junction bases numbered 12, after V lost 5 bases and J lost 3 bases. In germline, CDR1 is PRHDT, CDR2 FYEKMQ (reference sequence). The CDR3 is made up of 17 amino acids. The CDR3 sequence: CASSVRTLAGGYNEQFF. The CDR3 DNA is TGTGCCAGCAGCGTCCGTACCCTAGCGGGCGGCTACAATGAGCAGTTCTTC.